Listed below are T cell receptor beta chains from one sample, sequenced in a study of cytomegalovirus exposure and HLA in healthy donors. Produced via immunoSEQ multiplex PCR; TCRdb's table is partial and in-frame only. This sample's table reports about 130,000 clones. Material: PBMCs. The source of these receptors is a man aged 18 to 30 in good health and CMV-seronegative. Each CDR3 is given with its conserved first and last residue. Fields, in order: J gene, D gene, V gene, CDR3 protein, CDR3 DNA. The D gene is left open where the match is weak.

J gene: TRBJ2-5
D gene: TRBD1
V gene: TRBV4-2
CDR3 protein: CATGTGLEQYF
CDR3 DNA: TGTGCCACGGGGACAGGGTTAGAGCAGTACTTC

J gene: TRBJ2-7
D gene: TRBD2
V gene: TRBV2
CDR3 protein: CASSVGTSGGEQYF
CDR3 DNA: TGTGCCAGCAGCGTCGGGACTAGCGGGGGCGAGCAGTACTTC

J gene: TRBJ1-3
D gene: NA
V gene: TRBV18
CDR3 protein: CASSPRGAGDSGNTIYF
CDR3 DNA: TGTGCCAGCTCACCACGAGGGGCGGGGGACTCTGGAAACACCATATATTTT

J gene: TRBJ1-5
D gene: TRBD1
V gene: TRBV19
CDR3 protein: CASSTDRGSVEPQHF
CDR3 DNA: TGTGCCAGTAGTACGGACAGGGGATCAGTAGAGCCCCAGCATTTT

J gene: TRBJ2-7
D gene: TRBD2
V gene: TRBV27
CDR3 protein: CASILPGGSGREAYEQYF
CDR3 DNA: TGTGCCAGCATTCTCCCAGGTGGCAGCGGGAGGGAGGCCTACGAGCAGTACTTC

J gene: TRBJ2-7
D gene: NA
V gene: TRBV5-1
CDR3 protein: CASSLVSGEQYF
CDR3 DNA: TGCGCCAGCAGCTTGGTATCGGGGGAGCAGTACTTC

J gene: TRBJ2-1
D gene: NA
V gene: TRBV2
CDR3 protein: CASSEDSTYNEQFF
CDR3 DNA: TGTGCCAGCAGTGAGGACAGTACTTACAATGAGCAGTTCTTC

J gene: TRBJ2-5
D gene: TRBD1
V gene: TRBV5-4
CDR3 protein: CASSLGDRGQETQYF
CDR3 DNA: TGTGCCAGCAGCTTGGGGGACAGGGGCCAAGAGACCCAGTACTTC

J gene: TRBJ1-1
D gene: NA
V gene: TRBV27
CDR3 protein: CASSSYRVTEAFF
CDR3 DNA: TGTGCCAGCAGTTCCTACAGGGTTACTGAAGCTTTCTTT

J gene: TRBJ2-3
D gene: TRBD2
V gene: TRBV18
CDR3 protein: CASSPLPLAGGAARDTQYF
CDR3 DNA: TGTGCCAGCTCACCCCTTCCTCTAGCGGGAGGGGCTGCTCGCGATACGCAGTATTTT

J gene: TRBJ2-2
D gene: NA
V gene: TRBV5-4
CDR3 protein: CASSLMQGHTGELFF
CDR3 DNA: TGTGCCAGCAGCTTGATGCAGGGGCACACCGGGGAGCTGTTTTTT

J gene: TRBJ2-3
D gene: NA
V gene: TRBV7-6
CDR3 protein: CASSLTEGNTDTQYF
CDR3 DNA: TGTGCCAGCAGCTTAACGGAGGGCAACACAGATACGCAGTATTTT

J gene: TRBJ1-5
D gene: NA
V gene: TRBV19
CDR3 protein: CASSMGNSGNQPQHF
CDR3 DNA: TGTGCCAGTAGTATGGGCAATTCTGGCAATCAGCCCCAGCATTTT

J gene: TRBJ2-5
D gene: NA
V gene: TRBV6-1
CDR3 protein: CASMARQETQYF
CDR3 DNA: TGTGCCAGCATGGCGCGGCAAGAGACCCAGTACTTC

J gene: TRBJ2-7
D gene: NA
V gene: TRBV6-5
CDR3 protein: CASSSDRTISYEQYF
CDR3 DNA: TGTGCCAGCAGCTCGGACAGGACTATCTCCTACGAGCAGTACTTC

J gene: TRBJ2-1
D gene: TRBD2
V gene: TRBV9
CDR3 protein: CASSVGLAGVWEQFF
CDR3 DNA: TGTGCCAGCAGCGTAGGTCTAGCGGGAGTGTGGGAGCAGTTCTTC

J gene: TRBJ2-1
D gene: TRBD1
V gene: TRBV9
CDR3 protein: CASSGTGEEQFF
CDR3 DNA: TGTGCCAGCAGCGGGACAGGGGAGGAGCAGTTCTTC

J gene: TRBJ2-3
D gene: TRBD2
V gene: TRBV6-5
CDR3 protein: CASRPGLGPDTQYF
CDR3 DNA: TGTGCCAGCCGCCCGGGACTAGGACCAGATACGCAGTATTTT

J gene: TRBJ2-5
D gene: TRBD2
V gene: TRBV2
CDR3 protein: CASSYYGGEVETQYF
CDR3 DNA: TGTGCCAGCAGTTACTACGGGGGGGAGGTGGAGACCCAGTACTTC

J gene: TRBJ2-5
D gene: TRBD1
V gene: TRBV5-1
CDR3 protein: CASSLDWTGGARETQYF
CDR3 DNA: TGCGCCAGCAGCTTGGATTGGACAGGGGGCGCTAGAGAGACCCAGTACTTC

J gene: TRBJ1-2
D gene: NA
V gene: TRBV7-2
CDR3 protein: CASGDPGWAYYGYTF
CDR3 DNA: TGTGCCAGCGGAGACCCAGGGTGGGCCTACTATGGCTACACCTTC

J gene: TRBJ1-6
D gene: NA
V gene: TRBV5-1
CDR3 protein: CASSLDARNSPLHF
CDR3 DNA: TGCGCCAGCAGCTTGGACGCCAGAAATTCACCCCTCCACTTT

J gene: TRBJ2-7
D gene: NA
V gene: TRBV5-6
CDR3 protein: CASSPRQVSYEQYF
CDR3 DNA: TGTGCCAGCAGCCCCCGACAGGTCTCCTACGAGCAGTACTTC

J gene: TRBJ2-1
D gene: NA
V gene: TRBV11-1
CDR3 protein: CASTTTGLWSLNEQFF
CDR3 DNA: TGTGCCAGCACCACGACAGGTTTATGGTCCCTCAATGAGCAGTTCTTC

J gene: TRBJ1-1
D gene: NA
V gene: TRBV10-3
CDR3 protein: CAISSETGRNTEAFF
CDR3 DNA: TGTGCCATCAGCAGCGAAACAGGTAGGAACACTGAAGCTTTCTTT

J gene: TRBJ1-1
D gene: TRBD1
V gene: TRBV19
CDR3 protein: CASSRQGMYTEAFF
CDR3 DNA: TGTGCCAGTAGTAGACAGGGGATGTACACTGAAGCTTTCTTT

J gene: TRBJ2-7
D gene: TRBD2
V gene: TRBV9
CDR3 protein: CASSVEQGLGEQYF
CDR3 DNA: TGTGCCAGCAGCGTAGAACAGGGACTAGGCGAGCAGTACTTC

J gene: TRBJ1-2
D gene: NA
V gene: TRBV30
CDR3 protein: CAWSRGLGGYTF
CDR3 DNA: TGTGCCTGGAGTAGAGGGCTGGGCGGCTACACCTTC

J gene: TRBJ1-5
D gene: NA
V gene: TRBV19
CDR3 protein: CASSIGREQPQHF
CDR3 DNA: TGTGCCAGTAGTATAGGCAGGGAACAGCCCCAGCATTTT

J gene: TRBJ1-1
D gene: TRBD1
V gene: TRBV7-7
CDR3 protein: CASSRKGADWGTEAFF
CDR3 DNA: TGTGCCAGCAGCCGGAAGGGGGCAGATTGGGGCACTGAAGCTTTCTTT

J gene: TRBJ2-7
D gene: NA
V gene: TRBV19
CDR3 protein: CASSPASGEGYEQYF
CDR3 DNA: TGTGCCAGTAGTCCTGCCAGCGGAGAAGGCTACGAGCAGTACTTC

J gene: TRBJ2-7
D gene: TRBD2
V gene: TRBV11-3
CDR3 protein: CASSLRSGGSYEQYF
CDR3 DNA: TGTGCCAGCAGCCTCAGGTCGGGGGGCTCCTACGAGCAGTACTTC

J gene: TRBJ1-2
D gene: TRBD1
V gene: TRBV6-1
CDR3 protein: CAASTGGNGYTF
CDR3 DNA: TGTGCCGCCTCGACAGGGGGGAATGGCTACACCTTC

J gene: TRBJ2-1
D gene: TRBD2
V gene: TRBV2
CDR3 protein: CASSQGLAGGSEQFF
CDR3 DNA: TGTGCCAGCAGTCAAGGACTAGCGGGAGGAAGTGAGCAGTTCTTC

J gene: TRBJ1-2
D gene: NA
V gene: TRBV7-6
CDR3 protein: CASSLGAGPGYGYTF
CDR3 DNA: TGTGCCAGCAGCTTAGGGGCAGGCCCGGGGTATGGCTACACCTTC

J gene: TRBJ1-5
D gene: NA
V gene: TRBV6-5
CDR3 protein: CASSSVGGNQPQHF
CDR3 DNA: TGTGCCAGCAGTTCGGTCGGGGGCAATCAGCCCCAGCATTTT

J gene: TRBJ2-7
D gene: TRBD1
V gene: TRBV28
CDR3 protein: CASRPGGTGSEQYF
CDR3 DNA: TGTGCCAGCAGGCCTGGGGGGACAGGGAGCGAGCAGTACTTC

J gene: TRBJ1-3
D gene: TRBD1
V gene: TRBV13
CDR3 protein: CASSPNGAGGHYAGNTIYF
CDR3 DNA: TGTGCCAGCAGCCCCAACGGGGCAGGGGGGCATTACGCTGGAAACACCATATATTTT

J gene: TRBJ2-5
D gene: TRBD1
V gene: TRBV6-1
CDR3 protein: CASSWDREFRETQYF
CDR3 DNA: TGTGCCAGCAGCTGGGACAGGGAGTTCCGAGAGACCCAGTACTTC

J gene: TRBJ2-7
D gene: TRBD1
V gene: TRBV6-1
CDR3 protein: CASIWTGRTYEQYF
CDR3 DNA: TGTGCCAGCATTTGGACAGGGCGGACATACGAGCAGTACTTC

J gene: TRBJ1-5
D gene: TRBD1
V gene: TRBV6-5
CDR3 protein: CASSSLRDRFLQPQHF
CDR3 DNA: TGTGCCAGCAGTTCCCTTCGGGACAGATTTCTCCAGCCCCAGCATTTT

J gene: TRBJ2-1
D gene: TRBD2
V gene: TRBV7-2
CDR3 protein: CASSLAGSGGAHEQFF
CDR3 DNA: TGTGCCAGCAGCTTAGCTGGTAGCGGGGGGGCACATGAGCAGTTCTTC

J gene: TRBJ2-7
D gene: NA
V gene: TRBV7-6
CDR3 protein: CASSLAQGTYEQYF
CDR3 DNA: TGTGCCAGCAGCTTAGCCCAGGGCACCTACGAGCAGTACTTC

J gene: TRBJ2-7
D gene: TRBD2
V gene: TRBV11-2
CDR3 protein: CASSLVDSGRAGEQYF
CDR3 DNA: TGTGCCAGCAGCTTAGTAGATAGCGGGAGGGCGGGAGAGCAGTACTTC

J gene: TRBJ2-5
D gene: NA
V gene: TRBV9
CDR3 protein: CASSVGSILEETQYF
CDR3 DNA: TGTGCCAGCAGCGTAGGATCGATCTTAGAGGAGACCCAGTACTTC